This T cell receptor beta chain was obtained from a study of response to subunit inactivated influenza vaccine. TCRdb re-called the RT-PCR reads through MiXCR, storing one row per CDR3 protein. The sample holds fewer than 700,000 distinct CDR3 sequences, around 13% seen once. The V and J ends lost 6 bases and 5 bases, in that order; junction bases with no gene match: 3. CDR1 DFQATT and CDR2 SNEGSKA come from the germline V gene (reference sequence). The CDR3 loop spans 11 amino acids. The study, taken as a whole, reports: Authors proposed each seasonal influenza vaccination draws in few new T cells.

Of note for this clonotype: The antigen remains undetermined.

Specimen: PBMCs from blood, collected more than 35 days after vaccination. The sequence was collected from a man aged 45-60 years who received an inactivated influenza vaccine. This chain connects TRBV20-1 to TRBJ1-1; the match to TRBD1 covers 7 bases. CDR3 protein: CSAKQGTEAFF. Here the CDR3 DNA reads TGCAGTGCGAAACAGGGGACTGAAGCTTTCTTT.